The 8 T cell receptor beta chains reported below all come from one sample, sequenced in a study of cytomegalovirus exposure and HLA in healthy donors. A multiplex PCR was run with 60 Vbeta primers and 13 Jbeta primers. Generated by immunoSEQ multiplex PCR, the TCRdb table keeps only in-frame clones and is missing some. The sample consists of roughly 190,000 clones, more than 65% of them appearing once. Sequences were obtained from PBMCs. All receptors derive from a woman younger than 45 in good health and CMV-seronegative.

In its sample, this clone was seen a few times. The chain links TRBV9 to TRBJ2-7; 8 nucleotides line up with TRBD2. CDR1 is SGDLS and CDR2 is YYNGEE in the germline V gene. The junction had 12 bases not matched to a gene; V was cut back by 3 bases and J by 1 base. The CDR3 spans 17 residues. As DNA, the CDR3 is TGTGCCAGCAGCGCGGGGGGGTGGGGACACGCTTCCTACGAGCAGTACTTC. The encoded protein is CASSAGGWGHASYEQYF.

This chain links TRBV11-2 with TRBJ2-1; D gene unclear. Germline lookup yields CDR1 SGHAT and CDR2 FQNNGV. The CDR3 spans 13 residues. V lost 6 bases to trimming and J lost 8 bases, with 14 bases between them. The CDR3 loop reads CASRSSLEDEQFF. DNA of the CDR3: TGTGCCAGCAGGAGTAGCCTCGAGGATGAGCAGTTCTTC.

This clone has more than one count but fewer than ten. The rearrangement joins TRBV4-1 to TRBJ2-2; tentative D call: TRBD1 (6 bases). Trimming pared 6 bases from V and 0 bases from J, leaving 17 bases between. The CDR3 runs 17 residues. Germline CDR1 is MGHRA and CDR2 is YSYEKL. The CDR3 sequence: CASSLMGQRANTGELFF. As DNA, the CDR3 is TGCGCCAGCAGTTTGATGGGACAACGGGCGAACACCGGGGAGCTGTTTTTT.

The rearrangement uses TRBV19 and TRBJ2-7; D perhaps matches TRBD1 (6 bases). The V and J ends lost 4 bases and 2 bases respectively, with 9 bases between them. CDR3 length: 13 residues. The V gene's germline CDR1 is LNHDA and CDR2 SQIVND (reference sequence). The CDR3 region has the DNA TGTGCCAGTAGTAGGACAGAAGCCTACGAGCAGTACTTC. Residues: CASSRTEAYEQYF.

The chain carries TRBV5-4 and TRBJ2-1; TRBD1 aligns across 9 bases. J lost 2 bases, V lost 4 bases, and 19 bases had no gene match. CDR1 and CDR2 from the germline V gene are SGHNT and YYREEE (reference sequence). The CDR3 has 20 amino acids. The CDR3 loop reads CASSGPGDRDFQSAYNEQFF. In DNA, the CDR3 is TGTGCCAGCAGCGGGCCTGGGGACAGGGATTTTCAGTCGGCCTACAATGAGCAGTTCTTC.

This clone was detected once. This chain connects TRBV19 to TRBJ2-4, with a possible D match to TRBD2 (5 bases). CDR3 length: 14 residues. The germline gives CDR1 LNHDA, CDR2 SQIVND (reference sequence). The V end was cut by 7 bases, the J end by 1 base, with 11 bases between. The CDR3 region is CASNSGKAKNIQYF. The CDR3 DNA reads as TGTGCCAGTAATTCCGGGAAGGCCAAAAACATTCAGTACTTC.

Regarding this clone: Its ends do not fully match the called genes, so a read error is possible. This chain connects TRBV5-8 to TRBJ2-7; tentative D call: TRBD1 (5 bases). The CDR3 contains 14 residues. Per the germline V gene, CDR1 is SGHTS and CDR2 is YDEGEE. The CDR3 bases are TGTGCCAGCGGCTTTGGGGCGGAGAACTACGAGCAGTACTTC. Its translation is CASGFGAENYEQYF.

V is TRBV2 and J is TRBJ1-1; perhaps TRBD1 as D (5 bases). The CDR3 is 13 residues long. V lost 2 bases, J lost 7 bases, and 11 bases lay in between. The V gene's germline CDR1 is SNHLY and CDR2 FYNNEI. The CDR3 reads CASSEPGESEAFF. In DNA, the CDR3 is TGTGCCAGCAGTGAACCGGGGGAGAGTGAAGCTTTCTTT.